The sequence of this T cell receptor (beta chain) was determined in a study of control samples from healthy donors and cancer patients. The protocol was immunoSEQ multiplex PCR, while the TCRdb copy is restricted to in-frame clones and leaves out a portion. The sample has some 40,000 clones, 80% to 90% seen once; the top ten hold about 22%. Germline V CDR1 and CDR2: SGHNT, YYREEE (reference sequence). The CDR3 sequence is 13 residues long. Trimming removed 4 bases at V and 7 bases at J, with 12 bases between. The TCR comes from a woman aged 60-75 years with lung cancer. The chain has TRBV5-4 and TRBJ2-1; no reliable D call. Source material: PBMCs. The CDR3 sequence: CASSANPTNEQFF. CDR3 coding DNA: TGTGCCAGCAGCGCCAATCCCACTAATGAGCAGTTCTTC.